These T cell receptor beta chains were read from a single sample in a study of cytomegalovirus exposure and HLA in healthy donors. Using immunoSEQ multiplex PCR, the repertoire was profiled, and TCRdb retains in-frame clones only, with some absent. The sample yields over 100,000 clones, 73% seen once. The sequencing sample was made of PBMCs. Receptor source: a man aged 35 to 55 in good health and CMV-seronegative. Both conserved end residues are part of each CDR3. D genes are given only for firm matches. Only some rows state a clone size, as once, few, many or a class for expanded clones.

D gene,J gene,clone size,V gene,CDR3 length,CDR3 DNA,CDR3 protein
-,TRBJ1-3,few,TRBV30,15,TGTGCCTGGAGTGTGGACACTAGCACTGGAAACACCATATATTTT,CAWSVDTSTGNTIYF
-,TRBJ1-5,few,TRBV28,13,TGTGCCACTCGGCGGGGTGGCAATCAGCCCCAGCATTTT,CATRRGGNQPQHF
TRBD1,TRBJ1-6,-,TRBV7-2,14,TGTGCCAGCAGACGGACAGGGGAAAATTCACCCCTCCACTTT,CASRRTGENSPLHF
TRBD1,TRBJ2-7,once,TRBV13,16,TGTGCCAGCAGCTTAGCCGGGACAGGGGGCTCCTACGAGCAGTACTTC,CASSLAGTGGSYEQYF
-,TRBJ2-3,-,TRBV19,13,TGTGCCAGTAGCCCCGGGAGCACAGATACGCAGTATTTT,CASSPGSTDTQYF
TRBD2,TRBJ2-1,-,TRBV9,18,TGTGCCAGCAGCGTATCATATTCCGGGACTAGCGGGCGGAATGAGCAGTTCTTC,CASSVSYSGTSGRNEQFF
TRBD1,TRBJ1-2,few,TRBV7-9,12,TGTGCCAGCAGCGATACAGGGGGTGGCTACACCTTC,CASSDTGGGYTF
TRBD1,TRBJ1-1,-,TRBV5-4,14,TGTGCCAGCAGCTTGGCCACAGGGGTTCGGGAAGCTTTCTTT,CASSLATGVREAFF
TRBD1,TRBJ2-2,-,TRBV6-6,15,TGTGCCAGCAGGACAGACAGGGCTAGAACCGGGGAGCTGTTTTTT,CASRTDRARTGELFF
TRBD2,TRBJ2-3,-,TRBV18,15,TGTGCCAGCTCACCACGTCAGGGAGGGGCAGATACGCAGTATTTT,CASSPRQGGADTQYF
TRBD1,TRBJ1-5,-,TRBV28,17,TGTGCCAGCAGGGACAGGGAGAACAACTATAGCAATCAGCCCCAGCATTTT,CASRDRENNYSNQPQHF
TRBD1,TRBJ1-1,-,TRBV5-1,14,TGCGCCAGCAGTGTTGGACAGGGAAGCACTGAAGCTTTCTTT,CASSVGQGSTEAFF
-,TRBJ1-4,once,TRBV2,11,TGTGCCAGCTCGGGTAATGAAAAACTGTTTTTT,CASSGNEKLFF
TRBD2,TRBJ2-3,-,TRBV11-1,18,TGTGCCAGCGGCGGGCCCACGAAATCTCGGGGGGGAACAGATACGCAGTATTTT,CASGGPTKSRGGTDTQYF
-,TRBJ2-2,-,TRBV7-9,14,TGTGCCAGCACTATTGGTGTGGACACCGGGGAGCTGTTTTTT,CASTIGVDTGELFF
TRBD1,TRBJ1-1,-,TRBV6-5,14,TGTGCCAGCAGTTACTACCAGGGGGGCACTGAAGCTTTCTTT,CASSYYQGGTEAFF
-,TRBJ2-1,few,TRBV7-9,11,TGTGCCAGCAGCCCTACGGATGAGCAGTTCTTC,CASSPTDEQFF
-,TRBJ2-5,few,TRBV5-1,14,TGCGCCAGCAGCGAACCAGGACAGCCAGAGACCCAGTACTTC,CASSEPGQPETQYF
-,TRBJ1-1,-,TRBV7-3,16,TGTGCCAGCAGCCTAATGGGGGGACTGATGAACACTGAAGCTTTCTTT,CASSLMGGLMNTEAFF
TRBD1,TRBJ1-1,-,TRBV6-1,12,TGTGCCAGCAGTGGACAGGGGAGAGAAGCTTTCTTT,CASSGQGREAFF
TRBD2,TRBJ2-2,-,TRBV11-2,17,TGTGCCAGCAGACCAACTAGCGGGGGGGCCTATACCGGGGAGCTGTTTTTT,CASRPTSGGAYTGELFF
-,TRBJ1-5,-,TRBV6-5,13,TGTGCCAGCAGTTACTCGGAGGACCAGCCCCAGCATTTT,CASSYSEDQPQHF